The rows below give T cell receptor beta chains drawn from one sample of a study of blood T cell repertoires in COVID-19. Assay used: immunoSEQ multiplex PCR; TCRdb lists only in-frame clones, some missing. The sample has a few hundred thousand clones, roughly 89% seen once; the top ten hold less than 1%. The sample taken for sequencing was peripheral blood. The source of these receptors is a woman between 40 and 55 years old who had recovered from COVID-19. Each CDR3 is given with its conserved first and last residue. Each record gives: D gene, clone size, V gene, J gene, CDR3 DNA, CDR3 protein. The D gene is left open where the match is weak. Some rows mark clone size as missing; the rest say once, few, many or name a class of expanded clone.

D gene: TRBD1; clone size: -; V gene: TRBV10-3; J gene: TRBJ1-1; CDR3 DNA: TGTGCCATCAGCAGCGACAGGGGGAACACTGAAGCTTTCTTT; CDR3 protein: CAISSDRGNTEAFF
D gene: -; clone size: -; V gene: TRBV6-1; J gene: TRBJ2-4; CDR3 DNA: TGTGCCAGCAGTGACTACGGAGACTTAGCCAAAAACATTCAGTACTTC; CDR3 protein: CASSDYGDLAKNIQYF
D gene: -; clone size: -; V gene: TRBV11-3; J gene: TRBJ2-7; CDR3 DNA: TGTGCCAGCAGCCGCGACTCCTTCGGTGAGCAGTACTTC; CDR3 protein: CASSRDSFGEQYF
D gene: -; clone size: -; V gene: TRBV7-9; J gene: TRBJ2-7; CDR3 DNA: TGTGCCAGCAGCTCGGGACACCCCTACGAGCAGTACTTC; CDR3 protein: CASSSGHPYEQYF
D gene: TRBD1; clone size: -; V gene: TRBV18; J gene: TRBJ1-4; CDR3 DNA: TGTGCCAGCTCTCCCACCGGGACAGGGGGTGAAAAACTGTTTTTT; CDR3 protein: CASSPTGTGGEKLFF
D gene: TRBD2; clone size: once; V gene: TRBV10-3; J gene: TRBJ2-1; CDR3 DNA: TGTGCCACCCGACTAGCGGGAGGACTTAACAATGAGCAGTTCTTC; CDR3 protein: CATRLAGGLNNEQFF
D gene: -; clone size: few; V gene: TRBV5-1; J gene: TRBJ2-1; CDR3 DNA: TGCGCCAGCAGCTCCCCGACCAGGCCAGATGAGCAGTTCTTC; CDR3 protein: CASSSPTRPDEQFF
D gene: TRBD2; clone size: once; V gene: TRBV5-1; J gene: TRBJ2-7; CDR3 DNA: TGCGCCAGCAGCGACGGAGGGACTAGCGGAACCTACGAGCAGTACTTC; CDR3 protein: CASSDGGTSGTYEQYF
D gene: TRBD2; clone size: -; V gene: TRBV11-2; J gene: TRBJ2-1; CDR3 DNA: TGTGCCAGCAGCCTAGATAGCGGGGCCTACAATGAGCAGTTCTTC; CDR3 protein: CASSLDSGAYNEQFF
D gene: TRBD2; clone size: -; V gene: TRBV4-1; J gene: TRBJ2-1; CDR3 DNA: TGCGCCAGCAGCTATCCAGCGGGAGGAAATAATGAGCAGTTCTTC; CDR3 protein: CASSYPAGGNNEQFF
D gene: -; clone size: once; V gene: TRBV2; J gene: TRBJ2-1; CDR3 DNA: TGTGCCAGCCCCTCGGGTAGTGAGCAGTTCTTC; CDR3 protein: CASPSGSEQFF
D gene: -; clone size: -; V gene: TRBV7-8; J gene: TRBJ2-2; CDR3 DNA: TGTGCCAGCTACCTGGGACTGCGGAATACCGGGGAGCTGTTTTTT; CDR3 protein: CASYLGLRNTGELFF
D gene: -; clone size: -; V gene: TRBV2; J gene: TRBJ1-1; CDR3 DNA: TGTGCCAGCACGGGGGAGGAAAGGAACACTGAAGCTTTCTTT; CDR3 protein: CASTGEERNTEAFF
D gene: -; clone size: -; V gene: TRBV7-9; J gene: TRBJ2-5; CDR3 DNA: TGTGCCAGCAGCCGGGGGTTTGAGGAGACCCAGTACTTC; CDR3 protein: CASSRGFEETQYF
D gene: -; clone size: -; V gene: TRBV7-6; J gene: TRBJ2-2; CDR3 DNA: TGTGCCAGCAGCTTAGTGCGGGATTCCGCCACCGGGGAGCTGTTTTTT; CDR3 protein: CASSLVRDSATGELFF
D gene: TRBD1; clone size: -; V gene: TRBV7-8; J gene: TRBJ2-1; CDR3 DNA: TGTGCCAGCAGCTTAGTGAGACAGGGCCATGAGCAGTTCTTC; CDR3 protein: CASSLVRQGHEQFF
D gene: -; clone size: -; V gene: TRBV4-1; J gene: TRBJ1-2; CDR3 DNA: TGCGCCAGCAGCCAAGTTAGTGGAGGGTCAAGAGGTGGCTACACCTTC; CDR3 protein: CASSQVSGGSRGGYTF
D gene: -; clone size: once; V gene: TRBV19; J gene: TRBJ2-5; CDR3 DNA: TGTGCCAGTAGTCCAACAGGTTCCACCGAGACCCAGTACTTC; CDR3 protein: CASSPTGSTETQYF
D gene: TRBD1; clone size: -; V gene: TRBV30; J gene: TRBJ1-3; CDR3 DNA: TGTGCCTGGAGTGTCCACACCGGGACAGGGGTGAACACCATATATTTT; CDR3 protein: CAWSVHTGTGVNTIYF
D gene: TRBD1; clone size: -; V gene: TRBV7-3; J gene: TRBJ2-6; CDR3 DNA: TGTGCCAGCAGCCCTGGACAGGGGGACTCTGGGGCCAACGTCCTGACTTTC; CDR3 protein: CASSPGQGDSGANVLTF
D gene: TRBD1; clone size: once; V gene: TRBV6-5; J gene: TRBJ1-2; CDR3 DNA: TGTGCCAGCAGTTACTCCCGACAGGGTGATGGCTACACCTTC; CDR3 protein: CASSYSRQGDGYTF
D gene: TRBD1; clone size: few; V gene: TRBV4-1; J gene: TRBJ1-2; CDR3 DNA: TGCGCCAGCAGCCAAGCTGGGACAGGGTCGATAGGGGATGGCTACACCTTC; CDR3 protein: CASSQAGTGSIGDGYTF
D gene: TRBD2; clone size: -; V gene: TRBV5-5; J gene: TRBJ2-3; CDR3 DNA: TGTGCCAGCAGCTCGGGGCTAGCGGCCCCCGGCACAGATACGCAGTATTTT; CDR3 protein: CASSSGLAAPGTDTQYF
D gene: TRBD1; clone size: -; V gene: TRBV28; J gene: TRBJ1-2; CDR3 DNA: TGTGCCAGCAGTAGACAGGGGGGTGGCTACACCTTC; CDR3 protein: CASSRQGGGYTF
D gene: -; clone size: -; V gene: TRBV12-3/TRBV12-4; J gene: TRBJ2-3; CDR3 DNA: TGTGCCAGCGGGGCTAGGGGAGATACGCAGTATTTT; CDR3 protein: CASGARGDTQYF
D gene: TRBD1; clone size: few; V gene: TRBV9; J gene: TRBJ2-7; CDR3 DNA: TGTGCCAGCAGCGTTACAGGGGGCTACGAGCAGTACTTC; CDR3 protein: CASSVTGGYEQYF
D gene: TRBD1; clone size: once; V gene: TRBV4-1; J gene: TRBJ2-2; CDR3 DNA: TGCGCCAGCAGCTGGACAGGTCGGAGCACCGGGGAGCTGTTTTTT; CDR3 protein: CASSWTGRSTGELFF
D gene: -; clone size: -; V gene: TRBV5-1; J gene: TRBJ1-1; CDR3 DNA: TGCGCCAGCAGCTGGGGGGAGAGCACTGAAGCTTTCTTT; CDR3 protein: CASSWGESTEAFF
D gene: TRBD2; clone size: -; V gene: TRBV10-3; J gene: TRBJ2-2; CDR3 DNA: TGTGCCATCAGTGAGCGGGAGGGTAACACCGGGGAGCTGTTTTTT; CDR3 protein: CAISEREGNTGELFF
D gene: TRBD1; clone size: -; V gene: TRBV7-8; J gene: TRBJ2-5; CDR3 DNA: TGTGCCAGCAGCTTAGGACAGGGTATTAGCTTTGGGACCCAGTACTTC; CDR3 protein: CASSLGQGISFGTQYF
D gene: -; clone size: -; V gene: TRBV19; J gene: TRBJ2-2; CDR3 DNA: TGTGCCAGTAGCCTGAGGAGCGGCCTGGGTACCGGGGAGCTGTTTTTT; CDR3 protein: CASSLRSGLGTGELFF
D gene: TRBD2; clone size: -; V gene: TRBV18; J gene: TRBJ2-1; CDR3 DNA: TGTGCCAGCTCACCTAGCCGACTAGCGGGAGCCCACAATGAGCAGTTCTTC; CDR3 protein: CASSPSRLAGAHNEQFF
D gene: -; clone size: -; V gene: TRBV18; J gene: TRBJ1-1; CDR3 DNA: TGTGCCAGCTCACCATATAATAGGAACACTGAAGCTTTCTTT; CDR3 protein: CASSPYNRNTEAFF
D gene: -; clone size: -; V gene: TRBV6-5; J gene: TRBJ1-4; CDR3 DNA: TGTGCCAGCAGTCCGGCAAGAGGCCCTAATGAAAAACTGTTTTTT; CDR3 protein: CASSPARGPNEKLFF
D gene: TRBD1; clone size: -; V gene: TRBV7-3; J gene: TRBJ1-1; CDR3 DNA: TGTGCCAGCAGCCAACAGGGGGAGACTGAAGCTTTCTTT; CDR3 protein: CASSQQGETEAFF